The 7 T cell receptor beta chains presented below share a single source sample, sequenced in a study of identical twins. In TCRdb, the 5' RACE reads were re-called with MiXCR into one record per CDR3 protein. Of 400,000 to 550,000 distinct CDR3 sequences listed, roughly a fifth are singletons. These data also formed part of another study, on T cells expressing NK-cell markers.

Sequencing was carried out using CD4+ T cells sorted from blood. The receptor set was obtained from a woman under 30 in good health.

The table lists this clonotype with a few counts. The J gene is TRBJ2-3, the V gene TRBV5-1; 7 bases are a match to TRBD1. Unmatched junction bases numbered 5, after V lost 0 bases and J lost 4 bases. The CDR3 consists of 15 residues. Germline values: CDR1 SGHRS, CDR2 YFSETQ. DNA of the CDR3: TGCGCCAGCAGCTTGGCGACAGGGTTCGCAGATACGCAGTATTTT. Encoded protein: CASSLATGFADTQYF.

V usage is TRBV5-1 and J usage is TRBJ2-2, with a tentative D call TRBD1 (5 bases). The CDR3 is 16 amino acids. Germline assignment: CDR1 SGHRS and CDR2 YFSETQ. Trimming stripped 0 bases from V and 0 bases from J, with 9 bases between. Here the CDR3 DNA reads TGCGCCAGCAGCTTGGATTTCAGGGCGAACACCGGGGAGCTGTTTTTT. This codes for CASSLDFRANTGELFF. Supplemented by reference TRBV5-1 and TRBJ2-2, the full variable domain reads KAGVTQTPRYLIKTRGQQVTLSCSPISGHRSVSWYQQTPGQGLQFLFEYFSETQRNKGNFPGRFSGRQFSNSRSEMNVSTLELGDSALYLCASSLDFRANTGELFFGEGSRLTVL.

This clonotype was counted only a few times. This chain links TRBV12-3 or TRBV12-4 with TRBJ1-5; D uncertain. V gave up 3 bases and J gave up 0 bases, with 18 bases separating them. The CDR3 runs 18 residues. CDR3 region: CASSFAPRFEYSNQPQHF. For the CDR3, the DNA is TGTGCCAGCAGTTTTGCCCCCCGGTTTGAGTATAGCAATCAGCCCCAGCATTTT.

This clonotype was seen a handful of times. The rearrangement links TRBV6-5 to TRBJ1-5, with D uncertain. Per germline, CDR1 MNHEY and CDR2 SVGAGI. This CDR3 is built from 15 residues. Trimming shortened V by 0 bases and J by 2 bases, and 8 bases separated the two germline ends. This chain's CDR3 is CASSYSKGRNQPQHF. CDR3 nucleotides: TGTGCCAGCAGTTACTCGAAGGGCCGCAATCAGCCCCAGCATTTT.

This clonotype was observed many times. The V and J genes are TRBV6-1 and TRBJ2-7, with unresolved D. V lost 8 bases and J lost 4, with 15 bases in between. Per germline, CDR1 MNHNS and CDR2 SASEGT. The CDR3 is 13 residues long. The CDR3 nucleotides are TGTGCCAGCGCGAAAGCGCGGAGTTACGAGCAGTACTTC. Protein: CASAKARSYEQYF.

The sample holds a few counts of this clonotype. The rearrangement joins TRBV7-9 to TRBJ2-7, with TRBD1 matching over 11 bases. V dropped 3 bases and J dropped 6; count of bases not matched to a gene: 4. Germline CDR1 and CDR2: SEHNR and FQNEAQ (reference sequence). This CDR3 spans 14 amino acids. In DNA, the CDR3 is TGTGCCAGCAGCTTTTTGGGACAGGGGGGCGAGCAGTACTTC. This translates into CASSFLGQGGEQYF.

V usage is TRBV20-1 and J usage is TRBJ2-5; D remains ambiguous. V dropped 5 bases and J dropped 9 bases, with 16 bases sitting between them. The germline V gene encodes CDR1 DFQATT and CDR2 SNEGSKA (reference sequence). The CDR3 runs to 12 residues. The CDR3 nucleotides read TGCAGTGCTTCTCCTGAGGTGGCGTCCCAGTACTTC. Its protein product is CSASPEVASQYF.